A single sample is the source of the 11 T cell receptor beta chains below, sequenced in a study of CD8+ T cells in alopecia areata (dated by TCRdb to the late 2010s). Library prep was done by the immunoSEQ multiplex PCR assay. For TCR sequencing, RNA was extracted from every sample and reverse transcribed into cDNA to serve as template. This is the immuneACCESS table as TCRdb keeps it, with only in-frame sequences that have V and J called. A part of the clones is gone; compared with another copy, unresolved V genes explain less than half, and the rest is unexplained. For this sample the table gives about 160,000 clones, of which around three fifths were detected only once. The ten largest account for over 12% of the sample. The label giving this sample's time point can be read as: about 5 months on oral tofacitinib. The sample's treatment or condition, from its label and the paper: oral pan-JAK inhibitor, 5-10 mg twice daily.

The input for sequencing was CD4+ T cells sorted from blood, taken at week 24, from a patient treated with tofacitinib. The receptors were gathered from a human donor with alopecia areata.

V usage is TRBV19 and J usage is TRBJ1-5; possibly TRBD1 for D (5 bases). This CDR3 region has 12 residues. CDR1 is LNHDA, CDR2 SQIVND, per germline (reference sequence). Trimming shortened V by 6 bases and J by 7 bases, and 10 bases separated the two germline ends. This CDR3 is CASSQGRQPQHF. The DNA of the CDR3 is TGTGCCAGTAGCCAGGGTCGGCAGCCCCAGCATTTT.

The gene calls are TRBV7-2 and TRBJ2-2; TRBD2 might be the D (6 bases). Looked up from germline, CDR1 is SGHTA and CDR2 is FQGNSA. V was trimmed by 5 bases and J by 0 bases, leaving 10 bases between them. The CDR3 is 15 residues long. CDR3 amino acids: CASSRRLANTGELFF. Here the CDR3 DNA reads TGTGCCAGCAGCCGGAGACTAGCGAACACCGGGGAGCTGTTTTTT.

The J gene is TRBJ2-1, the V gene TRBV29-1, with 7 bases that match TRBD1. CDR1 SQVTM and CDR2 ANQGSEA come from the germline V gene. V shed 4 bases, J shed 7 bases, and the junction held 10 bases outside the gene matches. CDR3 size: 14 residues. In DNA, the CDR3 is TGCAGCGTTGCTTTGATGACAGGGAGAAATGAGCAGTTCTTC. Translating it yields CSVALMTGRNEQFF.

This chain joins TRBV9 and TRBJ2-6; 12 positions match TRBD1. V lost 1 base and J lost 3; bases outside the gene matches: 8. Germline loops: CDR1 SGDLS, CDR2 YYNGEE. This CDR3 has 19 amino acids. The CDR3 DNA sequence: TGTGCCAGCAGCGTATCAACCGGGACAGGGGGCTTTGGGGCCAACGTCCTGACTTTC. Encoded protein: CASSVSTGTGGFGANVLTF.

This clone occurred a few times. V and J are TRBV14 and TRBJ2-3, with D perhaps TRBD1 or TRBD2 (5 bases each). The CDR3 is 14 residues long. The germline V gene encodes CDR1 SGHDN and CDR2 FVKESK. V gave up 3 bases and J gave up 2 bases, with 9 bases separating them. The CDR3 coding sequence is TGTGCCAGCAGCCAGAGGGACCTCACAGATACGCAGTATTTT. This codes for CASSQRDLTDTQYF.

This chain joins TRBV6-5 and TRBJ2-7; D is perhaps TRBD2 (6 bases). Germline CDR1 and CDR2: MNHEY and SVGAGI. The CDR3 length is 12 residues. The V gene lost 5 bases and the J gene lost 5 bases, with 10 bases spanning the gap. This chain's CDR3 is CASSPPGDEQYF. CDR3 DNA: TGTGCCAGCAGTCCTCCGGGGGACGAGCAGTACTTC.

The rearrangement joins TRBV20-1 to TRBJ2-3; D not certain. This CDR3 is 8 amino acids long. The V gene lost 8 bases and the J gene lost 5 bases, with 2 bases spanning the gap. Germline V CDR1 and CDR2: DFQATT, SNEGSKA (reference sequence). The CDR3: CSLDTQYF. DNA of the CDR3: TGCAGTCTAGATACGCAGTATTTT.

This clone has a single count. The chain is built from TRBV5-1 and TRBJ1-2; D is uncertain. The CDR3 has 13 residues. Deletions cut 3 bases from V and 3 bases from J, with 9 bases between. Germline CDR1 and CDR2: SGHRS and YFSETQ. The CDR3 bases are TGCGCCAGCAGCTCCGGACGGGACTATGGCTACACCTTC. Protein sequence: CASSSGRDYGYTF. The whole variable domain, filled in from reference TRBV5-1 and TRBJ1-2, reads KAGVTQTPRYLIKTRGQQVTLSCSPISGHRSVSWYQQTPGQGLQFLFEYFSETQRNKGNFPGRFSGRQFSNSRSEMNVSTLELGDSALYLCASSSGRDYGYTFGSGTRLTVV.

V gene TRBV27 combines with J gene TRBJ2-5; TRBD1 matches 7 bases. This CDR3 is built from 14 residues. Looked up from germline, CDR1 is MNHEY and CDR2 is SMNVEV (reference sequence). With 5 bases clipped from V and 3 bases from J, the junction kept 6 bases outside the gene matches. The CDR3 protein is CASSPRQGEETQYF. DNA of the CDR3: TGTGCCAGCAGTCCCCGACAGGGAGAAGAGACCCAGTACTTC.

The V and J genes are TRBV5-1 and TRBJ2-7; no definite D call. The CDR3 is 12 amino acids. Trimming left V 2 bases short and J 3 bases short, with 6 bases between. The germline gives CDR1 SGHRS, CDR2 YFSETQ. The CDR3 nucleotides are TGCGCCAGCAGCTTCGCCGGCTACGAGCAGTACTTC. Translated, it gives CASSFAGYEQYF.

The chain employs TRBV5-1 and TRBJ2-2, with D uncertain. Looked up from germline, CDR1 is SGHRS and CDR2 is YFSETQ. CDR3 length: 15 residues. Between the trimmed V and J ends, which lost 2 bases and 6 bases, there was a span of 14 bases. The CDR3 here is CASSFRSVGSGELFF. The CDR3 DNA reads TGCGCCAGCAGCTTTAGGAGTGTTGGGTCCGGGGAGCTGTTTTTT.